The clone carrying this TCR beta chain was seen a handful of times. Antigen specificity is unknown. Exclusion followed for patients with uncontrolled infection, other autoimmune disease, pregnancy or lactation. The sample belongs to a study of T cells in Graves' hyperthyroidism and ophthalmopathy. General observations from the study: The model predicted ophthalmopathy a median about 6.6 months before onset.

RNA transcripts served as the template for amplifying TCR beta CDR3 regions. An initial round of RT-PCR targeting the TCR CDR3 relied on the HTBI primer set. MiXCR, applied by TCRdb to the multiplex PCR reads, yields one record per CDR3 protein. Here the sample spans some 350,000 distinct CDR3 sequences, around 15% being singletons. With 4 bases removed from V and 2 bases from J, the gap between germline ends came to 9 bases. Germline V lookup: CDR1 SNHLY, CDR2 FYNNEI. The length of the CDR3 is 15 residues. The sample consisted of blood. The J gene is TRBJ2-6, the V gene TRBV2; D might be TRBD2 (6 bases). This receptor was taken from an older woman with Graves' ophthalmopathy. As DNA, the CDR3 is TGTGCCAGCAGTGGGGGGGTGGCTGGGGCCAACGTCCTGACTTTC. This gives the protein CASSGGVAGANVLTF.